The clone carrying this T cell receptor (beta chain) was detected a few times. Its antigen remains unknown. The sample belongs to a study of blood T cells in healthy people across ages. Overall study results and limits: Possibly, changes in expanded clonotypes were confounded because donor CMV status was unknown.

Primers used in a second PCR of roughly 7 to 12 cycles were a sample-barcoded 5' primer and a J-beta primer mix. TCRdb reanalysed the 5' RACE reads using MiXCR and keeps one entry per CDR3 protein. Among about 1.5 million distinct CDR3 sequences listed, under 55% were seen once. The V segment lost 6 bases and the J segment 5 bases; nucleotides outside the gene matches: 2. Germline V lookup: CDR1 SGHDN, CDR2 FVKESK. CDR3 length equals 13 residues. This TCR came from a young woman in good health. V and J are TRBV14 and TRBJ2-1; 9 bases align to TRBD2. The sample taken for sequencing was blood. In DNA, the CDR3 is TGTGCCAGCAGAAGACTAGCGGACAATGAGCAGTTCTTC. This encodes CASRRLADNEQFF.